This record looks at one TCR beta chain sequence and its context. In its sample, this clonotype was seen a few times. This clone's antigen is unknown. No qualities accompany the bases; no much larger clone lies one base away. This sample was taken from a study of neurological immune-mediated disorders (dated 2019 in TCRdb). The study in broad terms: The study compared peripheral blood TCR-beta repertoires of HTLV-I-associated myelopathy (HAM/TSP) patients, multiple sclerosis patients and healthy controls using UMI-based sequencing. The approximately 110 TCR-beta libraries included longitudinal samples, technical triplicates and paired sorted CD4+ and CD8+ T-cell subsets alongside PBMC samples. Technical triplicate libraries were sequenced so that the variability in frequency of each individual clone could be precisely calculated. The cohort was made up of 68 subjects, consisting of some 14 HAM/TSP patients, about 34 multiple sclerosis patients and 20 or so healthy controls. Overall study results and their limits: No identical CDR3 amino acid sequences were shared among expanded clones across subjects, suggesting private TCR-beta repertoires in all groups. The highest TCR clonal expansion was observed in HAM/TSP patients, whereas the lowest was observed in MS patients, even when compared with healthy controls.

Per the publication, the time point label means: technical triplicate 3. For unsorted PBMC libraries, 2 million PBMCs were used after storage in RNAlater at -80 degrees C until RNA extraction. Peripheral blood was subjected to Ficoll-Hypaque density gradient centrifugation to isolate PBMCs, which were then cryopreserved in liquid nitrogen. cDNA was synthesized by template-switch 5'RACE using a primer carrying a 10-nucleotide random unique molecular identifier by which each TCR transcript was tagged. Over 200 million TCR-beta sequences, covering 15-18 subjects, were produced in each sequencing run. Total RNA was extracted with the RNeasy kit. Using the KAPA Real-time Library Amplification kit, TCR-beta VDJ regions were amplified with primers for the TCR constant region and the 5'RACE anchor. Sample indexes and Illumina adaptors were added in a first PCR, after which library yield was increased in a second PCR. After Ampure bead purification, the TCR product of roughly 650 bp was size-selected on a 2% E-gel SizeSelection system. Before pooling, libraries had their quality checked on a Bioanalyzer, their concentration measured with Qubit, and their quantity determined with the Kapa Library Quantification kit. An Illumina HiSeq 2500 sequenced the libraries paired-end 2 x 150 bp. To increase sequence diversity, about 25-31% phiX was spiked into each library pool. In the source study's methods: Quality-filtered reads were processed with the UMI-based MiGEC pipeline, which removed over 80% of raw TCR sequences during error correction. IMGT germline references were used for aligning VDJ genes, and each clonotype was defined as a unique CDR3 amino acid sequence together with its V-J genes. Clonal expansion, Shannon diversity, and CDR3 relatedness (CalcPairwiseDistances, ClusterSamples) were evaluated with VDJtools, and phylogenetic trees were built with CLCbio workbench. A clone was classed as expanded if it had 8 or more unique UMIs, a cutoff based on coefficient-of-variation modelling across technical triplicates. The public reads were quality trimmed at Q25 with fastp and then assembled into clones with MiXCR by TCRdb, keeping productive beta chains. Rows are combined by CDR3 protein, so each entry shows the most common genes and DNA. TCRdb, rather than the study authors, made the V and J calls. A total of under 45,000 distinct CDR3 sequences appear in this sample, 20% to 25% of them only once. The ten top clones hold roughly 4.7% of the sample.

The CDR3 has 16 amino acids, counting the end cysteine and phenylalanine. This entry keeps only the CDR3 DNA: 48 bases, framed from base 1. V is pruned by 5 bases and J by 6 bases, leaving 7 bases of the junction without a gene match. CDR1 is given as SGHVS and CDR2 as FNYEAQ, both from the germline V gene. This chain joins TRBV7-6 to TRBJ2-1; TRBD2 lines up with 13 middle nucleotides. This TCR came from a man aged 55 to 70 with HTLV-1-associated myelopathy (HAM/TSP). Sequenced input: PBMCs. The bases are TGTGCCAGCAGCAGACCGGGACTAGCGGGACTCAATGAGCAGTTCTTC. Its coded protein is CASSRPGLAGLNEQFF.